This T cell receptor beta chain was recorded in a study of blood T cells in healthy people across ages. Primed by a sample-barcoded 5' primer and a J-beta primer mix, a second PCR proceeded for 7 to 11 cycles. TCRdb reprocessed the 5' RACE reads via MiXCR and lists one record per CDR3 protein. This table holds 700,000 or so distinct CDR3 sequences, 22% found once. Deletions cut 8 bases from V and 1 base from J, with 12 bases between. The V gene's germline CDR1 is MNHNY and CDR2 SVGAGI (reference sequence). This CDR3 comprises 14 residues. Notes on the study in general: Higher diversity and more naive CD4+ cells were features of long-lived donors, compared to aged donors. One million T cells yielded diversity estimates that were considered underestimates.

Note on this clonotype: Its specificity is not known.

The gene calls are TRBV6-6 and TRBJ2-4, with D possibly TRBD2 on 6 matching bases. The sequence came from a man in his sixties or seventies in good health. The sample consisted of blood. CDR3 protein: CASRSEGAKNIQYF. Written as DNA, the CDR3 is TGTGCCAGCCGCTCGGAGGGGGCCAAAAACATTCAGTACTTC.